This TCR beta chain came from a study of T cell repertoires in cytomegalovirus infection. Overall study: It was the public TCR beta signatures that indicated both CMV infection and matching HLA type. Study findings and constraints: Predominance within the ex vivo response was attributable to HLA-C-restricted CMV-specific TCR beta clonotypes. Based on cumulative public TCR beta family frequency, carriers of CMV plus the relevant HLA were identified.

MiXCR was run by TCRdb on the reads, yielding one entry per CDR3 protein. Counted here are some 50,000 distinct CDR3 sequences, roughly 20% occurring once; the ten biggest clones make up roughly 90%. In its sample, this clonotype was seen a few times. As yet, its antigen is unknown. V lost 5 bases, J lost 6 bases, and 11 bases lay in between. There are 13 residues in the CDR3. The V gene's germline CDR1 is MDHEN and CDR2 SYDVKM. The sample consisted of CD8+ T cells from cultured PBMCs, taken from culture after CMV antigen stimulation. The TCR was taken from a human donor in good health (CMV status not recorded). Some clones in this sample may be carry-over from other donors' samples. This chain links TRBV28 with TRBJ2-4; D is perhaps TRBD1 (6 bases). The DNA for the CDR3 is TGTGCCAGCAGTCCGGACAGCGGAAACATTCAGTACTTC. Its translation: CASSPDSGNIQYF.